Sequencing of this TCR beta chain was carried out in a study of beta chain features in type 1 diabetes. The authors reverse transcribed all of the isolated RNA, so sequencing captured expressed TCRB transcripts. Clones were sequenced by immunoSEQ multiplex PCR, and TCRdb holds only the in-frame ones, with some missing. Of around 160,000 clones in the sample, more than 60% are singletons; the top ten hold 0.08% to 0.09%. Regarding the study as a whole: Among patients with Type 1 diabetes, TCRB CDR3s were moderately but significantly shorter in every one of the four CD4+ subsets.

A note on this clone: Its antigen is not identified.

V shed 4 bases and J shed 3 bases, with 17 bases lying between them. Per germline, CDR1 SGHNT and CDR2 YYREEE (reference sequence). This CDR3 region has 15 residues. Sample: naive CD4+ T cells from blood. The receptor comes from a man younger than 45 with type 1 diabetes. This chain joins TRBV5-4 and TRBJ2-7, with a tentative D call TRBD1 (7 bases). CDR3 residues: CASSASTGRNYEQYF. CDR3 nucleotide sequence: TGTGCCAGCAGCGCTTCGACAGGGAGGAACTACGAGCAGTACTTC. The entire variable domain, with the rest obtained from reference TRBV5-4 and TRBJ2-7, is as follows: ETGVTQSPTHLIKTRGQQVTLRCSSQSGHNTVSWYQQALGQGPQFIFQYYREEENGRGNFPPRFSGLQFPNYSSELNVNALELDDSALYLCASSASTGRNYEQYFGPGTRLTVT.